This TCR beta chain was profiled in a study of blood T cell repertoires in COVID-19. As for the study in general: Some COVID-19 samples were acute and others convalescent; all came from the United States, Italy and Spain.

The V gene's germline CDR1 is SGHVS and CDR2 FNYEAQ. This CDR3 comprises 19 residues. Germline trimming cut 5 bases from V and 3 bases from J; bases unmatched to any gene: 17. This clone was observed once. Those who participated ranged in age from about 18 to 89 years and resided in some 24 US areas. Participants' reported clinical history set cohort assignment. Here immunoSEQ multiplex PCR was the method, and the copy in TCRdb shows in-frame clones only, minus some. Found here are around 190,000 clones, 85% to 90% of them singletons; the top ten hold roughly 24%. This TCR was recovered from a woman aged 35 to 49 in a cohort exposed to, infected with or recovered from COVID-19 (not recorded which). The sample taken for sequencing was PBMCs or T cells enriched from blood (not recorded which). The V call is TRBV7-6, the J call TRBJ2-1; 9 bases map to TRBD2. CDR3 sequence (DNA): TGTGCCAGCAGCCAAACAGCACGGCCTAGCGGGGACCGCTACAATGAGCAGTTCTTC. Translating it yields CASSQTARPSGDRYNEQFF.